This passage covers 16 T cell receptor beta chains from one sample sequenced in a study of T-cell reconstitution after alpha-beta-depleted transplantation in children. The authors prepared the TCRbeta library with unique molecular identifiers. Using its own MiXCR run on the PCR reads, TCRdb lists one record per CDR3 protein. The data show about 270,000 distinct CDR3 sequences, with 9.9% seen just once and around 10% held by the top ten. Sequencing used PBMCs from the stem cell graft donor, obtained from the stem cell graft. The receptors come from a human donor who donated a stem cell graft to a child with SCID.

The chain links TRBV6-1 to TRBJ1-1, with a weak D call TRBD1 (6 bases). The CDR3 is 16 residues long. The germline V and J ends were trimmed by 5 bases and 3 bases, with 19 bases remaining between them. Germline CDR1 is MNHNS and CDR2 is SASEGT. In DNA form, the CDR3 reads TGTGCCAGCAGTCCCCTGGGGGGGCGAAGGTACACTGAAGCTTTCTTT. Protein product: CASSPLGGRRYTEAFF.

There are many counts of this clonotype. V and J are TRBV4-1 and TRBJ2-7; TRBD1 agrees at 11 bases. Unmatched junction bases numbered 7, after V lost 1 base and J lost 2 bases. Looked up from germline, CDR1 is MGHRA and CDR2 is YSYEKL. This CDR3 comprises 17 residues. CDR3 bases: TGCGCCAGCAGCCAAGGGGACAGGGGGGTGGAGGCCTACGAGCAGTACTTC. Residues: CASSQGDRGVEAYEQYF.

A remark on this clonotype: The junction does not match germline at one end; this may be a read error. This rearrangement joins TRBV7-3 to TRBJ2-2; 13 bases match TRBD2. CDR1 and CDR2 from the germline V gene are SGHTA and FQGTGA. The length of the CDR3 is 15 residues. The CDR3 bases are TGTGCCAGCAGCTCAGGACTAGCGGGGGCCGGGGAGCTGGTTTTT. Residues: CASSSGLAGAGELVF.

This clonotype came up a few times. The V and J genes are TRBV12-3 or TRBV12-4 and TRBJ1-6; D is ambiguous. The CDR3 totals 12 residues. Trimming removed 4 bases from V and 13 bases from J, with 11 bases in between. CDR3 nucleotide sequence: TGTGCCAGCAGTTCGTATCCGGAGCCCCTCCACTTT. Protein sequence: CASSSYPEPLHF.

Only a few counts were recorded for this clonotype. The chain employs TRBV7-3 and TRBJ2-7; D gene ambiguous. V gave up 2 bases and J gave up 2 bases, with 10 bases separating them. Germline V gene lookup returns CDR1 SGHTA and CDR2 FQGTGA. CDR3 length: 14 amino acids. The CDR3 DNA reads TGTGCCAGCAGCTTACGTCCACCAGCCTACGAGCAGTACTTC. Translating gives CASSLRPPAYEQYF. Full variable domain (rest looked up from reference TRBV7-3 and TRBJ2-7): GAGVSQTPSNKVTEKGKYVELRCDPISGHTALYWYRQSLGQGPEFLIYFQGTGAADDSGLPNDRFFAVRPEGSVSTLKIQRTERGDSAVYLCASSLRPPAYEQYFGPGTRLTVT.

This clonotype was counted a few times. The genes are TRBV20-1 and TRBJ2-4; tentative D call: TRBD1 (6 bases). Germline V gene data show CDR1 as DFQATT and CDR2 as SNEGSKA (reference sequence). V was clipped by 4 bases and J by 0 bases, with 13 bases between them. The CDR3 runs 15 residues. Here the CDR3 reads CSATHRDIAKNIQYF. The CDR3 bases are TGCAGTGCTACTCACAGGGACATAGCCAAAAACATTCAGTACTTC.

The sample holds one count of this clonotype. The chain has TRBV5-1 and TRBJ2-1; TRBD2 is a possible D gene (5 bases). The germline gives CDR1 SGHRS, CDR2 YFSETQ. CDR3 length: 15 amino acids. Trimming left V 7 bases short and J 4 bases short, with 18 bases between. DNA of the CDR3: TGCGCCAGCGCCCCAGCGGTGGCCCTATACAATGAGCAGTTCTTC. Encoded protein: CASAPAVALYNEQFF.

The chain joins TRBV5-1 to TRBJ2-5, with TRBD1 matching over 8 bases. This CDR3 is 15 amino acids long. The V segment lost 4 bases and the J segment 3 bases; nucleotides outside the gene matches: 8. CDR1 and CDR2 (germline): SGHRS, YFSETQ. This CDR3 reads CASSTTPTGEETQYF. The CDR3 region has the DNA TGCGCCAGCAGCACGACACCGACAGGGGAAGAGACCCAGTACTTC.

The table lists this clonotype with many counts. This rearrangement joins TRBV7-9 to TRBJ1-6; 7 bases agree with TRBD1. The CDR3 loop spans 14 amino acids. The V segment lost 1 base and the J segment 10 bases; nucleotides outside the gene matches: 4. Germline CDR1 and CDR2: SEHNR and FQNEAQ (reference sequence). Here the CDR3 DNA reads TGTGCCAGCAGCTTAGGACAGGGAAGATCACCCCTCCACTTT. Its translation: CASSLGQGRSPLHF.

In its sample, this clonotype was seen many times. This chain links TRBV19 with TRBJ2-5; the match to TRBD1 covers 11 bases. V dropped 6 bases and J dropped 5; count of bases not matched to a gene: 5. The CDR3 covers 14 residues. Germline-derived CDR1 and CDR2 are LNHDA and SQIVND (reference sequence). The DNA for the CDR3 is TGTGCCAGTAGACGGACAGGGGGCGTGGAGACCCAGTACTTC. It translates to CASRRTGGVETQYF.

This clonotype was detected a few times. CDR3 DNA sequence: TGTGCCATCAAGGGGCACACTGAAGCTTTCTTT. It translates to CAIKGHTEAFF. V usage is TRBV10-3 and J usage is TRBJ1-1, with TRBD1 as a possible D gene (5 bases). Germline CDR1 is ENHRY and CDR2 is SYGVKD. The CDR3 is 11 amino acids. V lost 7 bases and J lost 3, with 6 bases in between.

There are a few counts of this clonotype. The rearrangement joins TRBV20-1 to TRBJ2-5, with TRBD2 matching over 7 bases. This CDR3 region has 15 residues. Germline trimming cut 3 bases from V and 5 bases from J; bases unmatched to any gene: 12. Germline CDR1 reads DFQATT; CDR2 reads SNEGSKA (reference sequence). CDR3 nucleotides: TGCAGTGCTAGTCTCGGCGGGGGATTTGGTGAGACCCAGTACTTC. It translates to CSASLGGGFGETQYF.

The CDR3 DNA sequence: TGTGCCAGCAGTTACTCGGAAACGGATCGCAGCTCCTACAATGAGCAGTTCTTC. Encoded protein: CASSYSETDRSSYNEQFF. The V call is TRBV6-2 or TRBV6-3, the J call TRBJ2-1; D uncertain. CDR1 and CDR2 from the germline V gene are MNHEY and SVGEGT. The CDR3 covers 18 residues. V was shortened by 0 bases and J by 0 bases, with 15 bases between the two germline ends.

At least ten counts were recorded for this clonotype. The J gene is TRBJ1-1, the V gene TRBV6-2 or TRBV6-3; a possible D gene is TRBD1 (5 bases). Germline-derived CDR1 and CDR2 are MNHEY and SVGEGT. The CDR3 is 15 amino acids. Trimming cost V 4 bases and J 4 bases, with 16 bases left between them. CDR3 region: CASSSPNGGSTEAFF. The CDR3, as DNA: TGTGCCAGCAGTTCCCCCAATGGGGGTTCCACTGAAGCTTTCTTT.

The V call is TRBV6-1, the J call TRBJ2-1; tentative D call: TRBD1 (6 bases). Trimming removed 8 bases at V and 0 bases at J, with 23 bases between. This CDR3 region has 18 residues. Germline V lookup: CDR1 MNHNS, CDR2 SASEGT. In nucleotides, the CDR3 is TGTGCCAGCCGAGGACAGCCCAACCCTGCCCGCTCCTACAATGAGCAGTTCTTC. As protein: CASRGQPNPARSYNEQFF.

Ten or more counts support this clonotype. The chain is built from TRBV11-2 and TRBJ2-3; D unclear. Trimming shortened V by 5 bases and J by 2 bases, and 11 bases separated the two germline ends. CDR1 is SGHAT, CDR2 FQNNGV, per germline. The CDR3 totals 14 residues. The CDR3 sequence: CASSRGQDTDTQYF. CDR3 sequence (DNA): TGTGCCAGCAGCCGCGGCCAGGACACAGATACGCAGTATTTT.